The 18 T cell receptor beta chains reported below all come from one sample, sequenced in a study of T cell clusters in autoimmune cytopenias (dated by TCRdb to about 2019). Sequencing was carried out with an Illumina MiSeq. To amplify TRB rearrangements, a touch-down multiplex PCR protocol was run with the TRB-A and TRB-B primer pools combined in a single tube. Following reprocessing of the reads by TCRdb, the data hold one row per CDR3 protein sequence and no DNA is available. This specimen's table enumerates about 8,400 distinct CDR3 sequences. About a fifth of the sample goes to the ten largest clones. Per sample, approximately 250 ng of peripheral blood genomic DNA, some 40,000 genome equivalents, was used for TRB amplification. The sequenced sample was peripheral blood. The source is a human donor with an autoimmune cytopenia or autoimmune hepatitis (not recorded which).

The chain employs TRBV12-3 or TRBV12-4 and TRBJ1-1; TCRdb reports TRBD1, a call that lacks DNA to check it against. The CDR3 length is 15 residues. This CDR3 is CASSLSGAQNTEAFF.

The V and J genes are TRBV19 and TRBJ1-1; checking the TCRdb D call of TRBD1 is not possible without DNA. Per germline, CDR1 LNHDA and CDR2 SQIVND (reference sequence). This CDR3 spans 19 amino acids. CDR3 amino acids: CASSIDYRGTGAPNTEAFF.

The rearrangement joins TRBV25-1 to TRBJ1-5; TCRdb outputs TRBD1, but without DNA this stays unchecked. Germline V lookup: CDR1 MGHDK, CDR2 SYGVNS. This CDR3 region has 16 residues. CDR3 residues: CASSESGQGVGQPQHF.

V gene TRBV5-1 combines with J gene TRBJ1-2; there is no DNA to check the TCRdb D call of TRBD1. The CDR3 has 14 residues. CDR1 and CDR2 from the germline V gene are SGHRS and YFSETQ. The CDR3 spells CASSLAGEAYGYTF.

The gene calls are TRBV5-1 and TRBJ1-3. Germline V gene lookup returns CDR1 SGHRS and CDR2 YFSETQ. The CDR3 consists of 15 residues. The CDR3 spells CASSKGQITGNTIYF.

CDR3 sequence: CASRTSGSVSYGYTF. The rearrangement links TRBV28 to TRBJ1-2. The CDR3 sequence is 15 residues long. The germline V gene encodes CDR1 MDHEN and CDR2 SYDVKM.

The rearrangement links TRBV20-1 to TRBJ2-7; TCRdb gives TRBD2 as the D gene, but with no DNA this cannot be confirmed. The CDR3 length is 13 residues. The germline V gene encodes CDR1 DFQATT and CDR2 SNEGSKA (reference sequence). The CDR3 loop is CSAPSGGAHEQYF.

The genes are TRBV11-2 and TRBJ2-3. The CDR3 totals 15 residues. Germline-derived CDR1 and CDR2 are SGHAT and FQNNGV. The CDR3 spells CASSLRWQGTDTQYF.

This clonotype shows up as medium-sized by frequency. V is TRBV29-1 and J is TRBJ1-2; TCRdb returns TRBD1, unconfirmable since there is no DNA. The CDR3 is 13 residues long. Germline CDR1 and CDR2: SQVTM and ANQGSEA. The CDR3 spells CSVGARGDGGYTF.

CDR3 sequence: CASSYSSSDQETQYF. The rearrangement links TRBV6-2 or TRBV6-3 to TRBJ2-5; TCRdb selects TRBD2, and the lack of DNA leaves this call unchecked. CDR3 size: 15 residues. Germline V lookup: CDR1 MNHEY, CDR2 SVGEGT.

According to its frequency, this clonotype is medium-sized. V gene TRBV6-5 combines with J gene TRBJ2-5; the TRBD1 assignment by TCRdb is unverifiable without DNA. Per the germline V gene, CDR1 is MNHEY and CDR2 is SVGAGI. The CDR3 runs to 15 residues. CDR3 sequence: CASSYVRGGQETQYF.

The chain has TRBV4-2 and TRBJ2-7; TCRdb's D call, TRBD2, is unchecked because there is no DNA. Germline V gene sequence: CDR1 LGHNA, CDR2 YNFKEQ. The CDR3 spans 16 residues. This CDR3 reads CASSQFGTSGAYEQYF.

This chain links TRBV7-9 with TRBJ2-5; the TCRdb call, TRBD2, lacks DNA for checking. The CDR3 contains 15 residues. Germline V lookup: CDR1 SEHNR, CDR2 FQNEAQ (reference sequence). Here the CDR3 reads CASSSSGTLGETQYF.

This clonotype is identified as medium-sized from frequency. This chain links TRBV19 with TRBJ2-7; TCRdb's assignment of TRBD1 cannot be checked, as there is no DNA. Germline V gene lookup returns CDR1 LNHDA and CDR2 SQIVND (reference sequence). The CDR3 contains 14 residues. CDR3 sequence: CASSMGVPNYEQYF.

This sequence joins TRBV20-1 and TRBJ1-6; the D gene TCRdb calls, TRBD1, cannot be checked with no DNA. CDR3 size: 14 residues. CDR1 is DFQATT and CDR2 is SNEGSKA in the germline V gene (reference sequence). This chain's CDR3 is CSAFKGGINSPLHF.

This chain links TRBV7-9 with TRBJ1-1; as DNA is missing, the TRBD1 call by TCRdb cannot be tested. Germline V lookup: CDR1 SEHNR, CDR2 FQNEAQ (reference sequence). The CDR3 has 15 residues. This CDR3 is CASSLGGEGGLEAFF.

This chain uses TRBV10-3 with TRBJ1-1; checking the TCRdb D call of TRBD1 is not possible without DNA. CDR3 length: 17 residues. Per germline, CDR1 ENHRY and CDR2 SYGVKD. The chain's CDR3 is CAISEFESGRLNTEAFF.

The V and J genes are TRBV18 and TRBJ2-5; with no DNA, the TCRdb D assignment of TRBD1 cannot be verified. The germline V gene encodes CDR1 KGHSH and CDR2 LQKENI. The length of the CDR3 is 14 residues. This CDR3 reads CASRQTGMQETQYF.